A single T cell receptor beta chain is shown here with its context. Its cognate antigen is unknown. The source of the sample is a study of response to subunit inactivated influenza vaccine. Findings and limits, study-wide: The authors proposed limited new T cell recruitment per seasonal influenza vaccination.

From the RT-PCR reads, TCRdb called clonotypes with MiXCR, one entry per CDR3 protein. The sample has approximately 500,000 distinct CDR3 sequences; 10% to 15% are singletons. Trimming removed 5 bases from V and 3 bases from J, with 11 bases in between. Looked up from germline, CDR1 is MNHEY and CDR2 is SVGEGT. The CDR3 is 14 amino acids. The sample here was PBMCs from blood, taken about 40 days after vaccination. V and J are TRBV6-2 or TRBV6-3 and TRBJ1-5; perhaps TRBD1 as D (6 bases). The sequence was collected from a man between 50 and 59 years old who received an inactivated influenza vaccine. The CDR3 spells CASSADRYNQPQHF. In DNA, the CDR3 is TGTGCCAGCAGTGCGGACAGATACAATCAGCCCCAGCATTTT.